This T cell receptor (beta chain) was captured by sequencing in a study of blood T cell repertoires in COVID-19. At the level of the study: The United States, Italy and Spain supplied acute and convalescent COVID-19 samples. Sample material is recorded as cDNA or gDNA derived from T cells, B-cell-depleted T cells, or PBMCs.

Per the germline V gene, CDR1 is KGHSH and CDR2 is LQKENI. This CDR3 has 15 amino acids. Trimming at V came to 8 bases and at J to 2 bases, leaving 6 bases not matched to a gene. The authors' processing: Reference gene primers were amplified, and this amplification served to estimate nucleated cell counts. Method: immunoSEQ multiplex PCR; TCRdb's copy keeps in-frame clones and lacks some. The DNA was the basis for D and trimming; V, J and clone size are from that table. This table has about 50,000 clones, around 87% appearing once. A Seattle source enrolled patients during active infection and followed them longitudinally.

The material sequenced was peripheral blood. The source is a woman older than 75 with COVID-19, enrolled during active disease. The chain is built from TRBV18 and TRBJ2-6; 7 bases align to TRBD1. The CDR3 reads CASLPDRAGANVLTF. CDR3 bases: TGTGCCAGCCTTCCCGACAGGGCTGGGGCCAACGTCCTGACTTTC.